This T cell receptor (beta chain) was found in a study of T cells in narcolepsy. The sample holds one count of this clone. Germline assignment: CDR1 SEHNR and CDR2 FQNEAQ (reference sequence). The CDR3 sequence is 13 residues long. J lost 9 bases, V lost 4 bases, and 2 bases had no gene match. Sequencing was performed with immunoSEQ multiplex PCR; in TCRdb, only in-frame clones are kept and a portion is missing. The sample yields more than 30,000 clones, 84% seen once. The sample was CD45RA- memory CD4+ T cells from PBMCs. The origin of this receptor is a human donor with narcolepsy. This chain connects TRBV7-9 to TRBJ2-1, with 11 positions matching TRBD1. The CDR3 reads CASSWDRGGEQFF. The CDR3 DNA reads as TGTGCCAGCAGCTGGGACAGGGGGGGTGAGCAGTTCTTC.